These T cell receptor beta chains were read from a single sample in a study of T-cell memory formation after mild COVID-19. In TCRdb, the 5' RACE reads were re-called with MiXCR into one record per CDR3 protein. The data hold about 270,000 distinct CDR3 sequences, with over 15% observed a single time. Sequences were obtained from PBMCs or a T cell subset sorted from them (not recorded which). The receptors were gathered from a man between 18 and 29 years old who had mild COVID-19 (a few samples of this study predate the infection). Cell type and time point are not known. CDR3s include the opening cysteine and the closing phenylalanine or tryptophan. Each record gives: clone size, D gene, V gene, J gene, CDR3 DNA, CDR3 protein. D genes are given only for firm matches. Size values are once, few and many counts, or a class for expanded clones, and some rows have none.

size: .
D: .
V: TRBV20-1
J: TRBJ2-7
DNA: TGCAGTGCTATTGGGGGGACCTCCTACGAGCAGTACTTC
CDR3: CSAIGGTSYEQYF

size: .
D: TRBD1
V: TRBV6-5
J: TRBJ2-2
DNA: TGTGCCAGCACCCATGGGGACAGGGGGACCGGGGAGCTGTTTTTT
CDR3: CASTHGDRGTGELFF

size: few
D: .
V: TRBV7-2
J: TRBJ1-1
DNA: TGTGCCAGCAGCTTAGCATACAGGAACACTGAAGCTTTCTTT
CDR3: CASSLAYRNTEAFF

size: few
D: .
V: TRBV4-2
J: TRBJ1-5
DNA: TGTGCCAGCAGCCCAGGGGCCCTAGGCCGATATAGCAATCAGCCCCAGCATTTT
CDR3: CASSPGALGRYSNQPQHF

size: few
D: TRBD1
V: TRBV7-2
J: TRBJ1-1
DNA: TGTGCCAGCAGCTCAACAGGGGGCCTCACTGAAGCTTTCTTT
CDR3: CASSSTGGLTEAFF

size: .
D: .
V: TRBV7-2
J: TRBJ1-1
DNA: TGTGCCAGCAGCCAACCACCTCCCCATGGGAACACTGAAGCTTTCTTT
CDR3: CASSQPPPHGNTEAFF

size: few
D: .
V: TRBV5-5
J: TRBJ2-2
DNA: TGTGCCAGCAGCTTGTTGGCCAGGGGGCGCGGGGGCCCGAACACCGGGGAGCTGTTTTTT
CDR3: CASSLLARGRGGPNTGELFF

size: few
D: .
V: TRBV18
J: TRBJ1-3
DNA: TGTGCCAGCTCACCAGTCGGAAACACCATATATTTT
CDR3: CASSPVGNTIYF

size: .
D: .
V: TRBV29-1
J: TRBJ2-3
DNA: TGCAGCGTTGTTCCCGATACGCAGTATTTT
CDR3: CSVVPDTQYF

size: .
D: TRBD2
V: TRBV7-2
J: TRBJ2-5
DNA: TGTGCCAGCAATGGGGGAGCGGGCGGGGGGCCCCAAGAGACCCAGTACTTC
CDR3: CASNGGAGGGPQETQYF

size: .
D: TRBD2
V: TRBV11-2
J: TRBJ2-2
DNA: TGTGCCAGCAGCCCAGCGGGGGGCATCACCGGGGAGCTGTTTTTT
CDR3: CASSPAGGITGELFF

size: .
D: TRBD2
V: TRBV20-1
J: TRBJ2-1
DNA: TGCAGTGCTAGGGAGCGGGGGGTATACAATGAGCAGTTCTTC
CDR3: CSARERGVYNEQFF

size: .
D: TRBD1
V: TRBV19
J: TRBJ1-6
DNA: TGTGCCAGTAGTTTACAGGGGAAGGATTCACCCCTCCACTTT
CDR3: CASSLQGKDSPLHF

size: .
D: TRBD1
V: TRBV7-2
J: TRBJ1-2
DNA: TGTGCCAGCAGCCGAGACAGGGTCGGCTACACCTTC
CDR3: CASSRDRVGYTF

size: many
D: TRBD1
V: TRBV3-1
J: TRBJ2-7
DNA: TGTGCCAGCAGCCCTTGGGACAGAACCTACGAGCAGTACTTC
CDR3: CASSPWDRTYEQYF

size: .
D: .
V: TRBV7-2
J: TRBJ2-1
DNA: TGTGCCAGCAGCTTAGGGGCCGGTGGAGATGAGCAGTTCTTC
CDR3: CASSLGAGGDEQFF

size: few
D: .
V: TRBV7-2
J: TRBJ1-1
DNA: TGTGCCAGCAGCTTAGTGGCCGGGGTGAACACTGAAGCTTTCTTT
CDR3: CASSLVAGVNTEAFF

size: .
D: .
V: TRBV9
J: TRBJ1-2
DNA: TGTGCCAGCTCGAATTCGGTAAACTATGGCTACACCTTC
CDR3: CASSNSVNYGYTF

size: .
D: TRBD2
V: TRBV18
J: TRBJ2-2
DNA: TGTGCCAGCTCACCAGCTAGCGGAACCACCGGGGAGCTGTTTTTT
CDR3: CASSPASGTTGELFF

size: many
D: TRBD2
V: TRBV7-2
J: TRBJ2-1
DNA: TGTGCCACCATCCGGGGGGGGTTATTTCGCCATGAGCAGTTCTTC
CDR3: CATIRGGLFRHEQFF

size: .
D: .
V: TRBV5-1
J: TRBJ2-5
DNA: TGCGCCAGCAGCACCGACCCGCGGGGTACGGGGGAGACCCAGTACTTC
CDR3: CASSTDPRGTGETQYF

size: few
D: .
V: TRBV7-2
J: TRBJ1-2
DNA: TGTGCCAGCAGTCTCGTACTCGAGGGAGGCTACACCTTC
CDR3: CASSLVLEGGYTF

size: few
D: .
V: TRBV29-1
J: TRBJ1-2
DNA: TGCAGCGTTGTGGGCCAGTTCTCTAACTATGGCTACACCTTC
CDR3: CSVVGQFSNYGYTF

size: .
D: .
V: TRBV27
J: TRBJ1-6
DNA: TGTGCCAGTAAAAGAGGGACCGAAAATTCACCCCTCCACTTT
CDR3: CASKRGTENSPLHF

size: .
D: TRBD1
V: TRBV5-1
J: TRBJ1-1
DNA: TGCGCCAGCAGACCGGGACAGGGATGGGGGGCTTTCTTT
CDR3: CASRPGQGWGAFF

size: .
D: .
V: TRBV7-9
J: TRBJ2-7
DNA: TGTGCCAGCAGCTTCGGAGGGCTTCAGTACTTC
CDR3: CASSFGGLQYF

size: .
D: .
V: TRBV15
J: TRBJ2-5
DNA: TGTGCCACCAGCAGGCAGGAAAGGGTGGGGGAGACCCAGTACTTC
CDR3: CATSRQERVGETQYF

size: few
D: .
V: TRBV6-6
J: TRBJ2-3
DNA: TGTGCCAGCAGTCCATTCAAGGATACGCAGTATTTT
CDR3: CASSPFKDTQYF

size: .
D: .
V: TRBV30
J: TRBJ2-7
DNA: TGTGCCTGGAGTGGAGGGAGCTCCTACGAGCAGTACTTC
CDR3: CAWSGGSSYEQYF

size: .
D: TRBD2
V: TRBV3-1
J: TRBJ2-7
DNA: TGTGCCAGCAGCCAACGGGGACTAGCGAGGAACGAGCAGTACTTC
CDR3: CASSQRGLARNEQYF

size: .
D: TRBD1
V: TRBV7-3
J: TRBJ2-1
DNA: TGTGCCAGCAGCCAGGACAGGGGCCATGAGCAGTTCTTC
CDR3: CASSQDRGHEQFF

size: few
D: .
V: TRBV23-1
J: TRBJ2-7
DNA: TGCGCCAGCCTGCTTTGGGCAAACCACGAGCAGTACTTC
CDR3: CASLLWANHEQYF

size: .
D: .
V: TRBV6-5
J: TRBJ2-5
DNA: TGTGCCAGCAGTGGACGTCCGGGGACGACCCAGTACTTC
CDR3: CASSGRPGTTQYF

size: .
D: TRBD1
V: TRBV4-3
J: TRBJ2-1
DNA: TGCGCCAGCAGCCAGGGACAGCACAATGAGCAGTTCTTC
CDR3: CASSQGQHNEQFF

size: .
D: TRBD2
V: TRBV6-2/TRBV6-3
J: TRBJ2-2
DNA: TGTGCCAGCAGTTATCTAGCGGGGACCTCGAACACCGGGGAGCTGTTTTTT
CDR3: CASSYLAGTSNTGELFF

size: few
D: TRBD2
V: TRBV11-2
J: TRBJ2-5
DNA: TGTGCCAGCAGCTTAGGGGTCGGCGGGGGGGCTCGAGAGACCCAGTACTTC
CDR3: CASSLGVGGGARETQYF

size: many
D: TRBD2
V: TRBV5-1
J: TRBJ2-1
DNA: TGCGCCAGCAGCTCCTCCCTAGCGGGGGTATACAATGAGCAGTTCTTC
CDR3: CASSSSLAGVYNEQFF

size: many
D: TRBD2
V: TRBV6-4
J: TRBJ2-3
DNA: TGTGCCAGCAGTGACAGCGGGGGGGCCACAGATACGCAGTATTTT
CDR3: CASSDSGGATDTQYF

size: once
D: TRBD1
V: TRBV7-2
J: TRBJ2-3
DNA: TGTGCCAGCAGCCCTGGGACAGGGAGGTTGGCAGATACGCAGTATTTT
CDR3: CASSPGTGRLADTQYF

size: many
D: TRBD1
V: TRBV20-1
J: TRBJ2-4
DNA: TGCAGTGCCCAAGCTCCCCAGGGGGCTGGCGCCAAAAACATTCAGTACTTC
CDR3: CSAQAPQGAGAKNIQYF

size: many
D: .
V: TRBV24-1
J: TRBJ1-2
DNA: TGTGCCACCAGTGATCGGCAGGGACTGGGCTACACCTTC
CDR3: CATSDRQGLGYTF

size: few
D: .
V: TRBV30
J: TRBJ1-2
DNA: TGTGCCTGGAGTGTATCCCGGGTCGGGGGGAGAGCGACCTTC
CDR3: CAWSVSRVGGRATF

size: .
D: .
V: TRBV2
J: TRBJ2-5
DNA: TGTGCCAGCAGTGAAGTTTCAGGGCAAGAGACCCAGTACTTC
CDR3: CASSEVSGQETQYF

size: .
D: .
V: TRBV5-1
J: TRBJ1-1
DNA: TGCGCCAGCAGCTCGGGATTCTCCACTGAAGCTTTCTTT
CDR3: CASSSGFSTEAFF

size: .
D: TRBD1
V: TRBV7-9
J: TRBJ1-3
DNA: TGTGCGTCACCGGGACAGCGAAGCTCTGGAAACACCATATATTTT
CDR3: CASPGQRSSGNTIYF

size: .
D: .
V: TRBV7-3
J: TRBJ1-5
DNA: TGTGCCAGCAGTTCAGAGGGGGGTGGTCAGCCCCAGCATTTT
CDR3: CASSSEGGGQPQHF

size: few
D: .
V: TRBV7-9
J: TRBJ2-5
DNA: TGTGCCAGCAGCTTAGACAACCAAGAGACCCAGTACTTC
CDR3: CASSLDNQETQYF

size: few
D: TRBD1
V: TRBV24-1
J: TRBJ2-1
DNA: TGTGCCACCAGTGATTGGGGACAGGGGGCAGGGGAGCAGTTCTTC
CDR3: CATSDWGQGAGEQFF

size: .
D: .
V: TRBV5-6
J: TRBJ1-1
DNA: TGTGCCAGCAGCTTGTTGTTCGGCACTGAAGCTTTCTTT
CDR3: CASSLLFGTEAFF

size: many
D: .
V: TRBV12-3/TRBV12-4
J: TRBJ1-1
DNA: TGTGCCAGCAGTTTTAAGGGGTCGATCCCTGAAGCTTTCTTT
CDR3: CASSFKGSIPEAFF

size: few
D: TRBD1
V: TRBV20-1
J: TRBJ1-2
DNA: TGCAGTGCTTATAGGACAGGATCCTATGGCTACACCTTC
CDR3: CSAYRTGSYGYTF